These 13 T cell receptor beta chains were sequenced from one sample in a study of control samples from healthy donors and cancer patients. The assay was immunoSEQ multiplex PCR, and TCRdb's table has in-frame clones only and misses some. Recorded for this sample: about 210,000 clones. The sample was blood. The receptors here all came from a woman in her twenties or thirties in good health.

DNA of the CDR3: TGTGCCAGTAGTATTCTGCTAGCGGGGACCTACGAGCAGTACTTC. It is translated as CASSILLAGTYEQYF. The chain combines TRBV19 with TRBJ2-7; 9 bases fit TRBD2. The CDR3 spans 15 residues. The J segment lost 2 bases and the V segment lost 3 bases, leaving 5 bases of the junction unmatched. The V gene's germline CDR1 is LNHDA and CDR2 SQIVND (reference sequence).

V and J are TRBV14 and TRBJ2-3; D is undetermined. The ends were cut back, 4 bases at V and 6 bases at J, with 11 bases in the middle. Germline lookup yields CDR1 SGHDN and CDR2 FVKESK. This CDR3 has 13 residues. DNA for the CDR3: TGTGCCAGCAGCCCTTTCCGTATTGATACGCAGTATTTT. This gives the protein CASSPFRIDTQYF.

The chain couples TRBV4-3 to TRBJ2-5, with D unresolved. The germline gives CDR1 LGHNA, CDR2 YSLEER. The CDR3 is 13 residues long. Trimming removed 4 bases from V and 2 bases from J, with 8 bases in between. Here the CDR3 DNA reads TGCGCCAGCAGCCCCCGACTTCAAGAGACCCAGTACTTC. Encoded protein: CASSPRLQETQYF.

The chain recombines TRBV6-2 or TRBV6-3 with TRBJ2-3; D possibly matches TRBD1 or TRBD2 (5 bases each). V dropped 5 bases and J dropped 5 bases, with 14 bases sitting between them. Per the germline V gene, CDR1 is MNHEY and CDR2 is SVGEGT. CDR3 length: 14 residues. CDR3 sequence: CASSNARGIDTQYF. Here the CDR3 DNA reads TGTGCCAGCAGTAACGCGAGGGGTATAGATACGCAGTATTTT.

V and J are TRBV19 and TRBJ1-2; no reliable D call. The CDR3 has 15 amino acids. Between the trimmed V and J ends, which lost 4 bases and 7 bases, there was a span of 19 bases. Per the germline V gene, CDR1 is LNHDA and CDR2 is SQIVND (reference sequence). The CDR3 is CASSTSVGMRSGYTF. Written as DNA, the CDR3 is TGTGCCAGTAGTACGTCGGTAGGGATGAGGTCTGGCTACACCTTC.

The chain has TRBV11-2 and TRBJ1-4, with D uncertain. The germline V gene encodes CDR1 SGHAT and CDR2 FQNNGV. Deletions cut 5 bases from V and 0 bases from J, with 10 bases between. This CDR3 has 15 residues. The CDR3 DNA sequence: TGTGCCAGCAGCCCGGACCCTGCAACTAATGAAAAACTGTTTTTT. It is translated as CASSPDPATNEKLFF.

CDR3 in DNA: TGTGCCAGCAGCCGGATGGAATACTCCTACAATGAGCAGTTCTTC. Translated: CASSRMEYSYNEQFF. The V and J genes are TRBV3-1 (or the pseudogene TRBV3-2) and TRBJ2-1; D call uncertain. Looked up from germline, CDR1 is LGHDT and CDR2 is YNNKEL (reference sequence). The CDR3 covers 15 residues. Between the trimmed V and J ends, which lost 4 bases and 0 bases, there was a span of 10 bases.

The J gene is TRBJ2-6, the V gene TRBV19, with D possibly being TRBD2 (7 bases). CDR1 and CDR2 from the germline V gene are LNHDA and SQIVND (reference sequence). The CDR3 has 13 residues. Trimming shortened V by 5 bases and J by 9 bases, and 11 bases separated the two germline ends. The chain's CDR3 is CASSSGEGNVLTF. CDR3 DNA: TGTGCCAGTAGTTCAGGGGAGGGCAACGTCCTGACTTTC.

The gene calls are TRBV27 and TRBJ1-5, with 7 bases fitting TRBD1. Germline CDR1 is MNHEY and CDR2 is SMNVEV (reference sequence). The CDR3 is 15 amino acids. V shed 3 bases and J 0 bases; nucleotides not matched to a gene: 2. Written as DNA, the CDR3 is TGTGCCAGCAGTTTGACAGGGATTAGCAATCAGCCCCAGCATTTT. Translation gives CASSLTGISNQPQHF.

V is TRBV28 and J is TRBJ2-3, with 7 nucleotides matching TRBD1. Germline CDR1 is MDHEN and CDR2 is SYDVKM. Trimming at V came to 2 bases and at J to 1 base, leaving 3 bases not matched to a gene. The CDR3 contains 15 residues. CDR3 in DNA: TGTGCCAGCAGTTTAGGGCAGGGGGGCACAGATACGCAGTATTTT. It translates to CASSLGQGGTDTQYF.

The chain employs TRBV27 and TRBJ2-3, with D maybe TRBD2 (7 bases). CDR1 is MNHEY and CDR2 is SMNVEV in the germline V gene (reference sequence). The CDR3 length is 15 residues. V gave up 4 bases and J gave up 6 bases, with 17 bases separating them. The CDR3 nucleotides are TGTGCCAGCAGTTGGGGTGGGGGGGCCGTTGATACGCAGTATTTT. Its protein product is CASSWGGGAVDTQYF.

With regard to this clone: At one of its ends the junction is not consistent with the germline gene, which may arise from a read error. This chain joins TRBV12-3 or TRBV12-4 and TRBJ1-5; no firm D call. The CDR3 totals 12 residues. CDR3 sequence reads: CASSFSSQPQHF. CDR3 DNA sequence: TGTGCCAGCAGTTTTAGCAGTCAGCCCCAGCATTTT.

V gene TRBV5-1 combines with J gene TRBJ1-2; 8 positions match TRBD1. The CDR3 extends over 18 amino acids. Germline assignment: CDR1 SGHRS and CDR2 YFSETQ. The ends lost 0 bases at V and 6 bases at J; junction bases unmatched: 16. The CDR3 protein is CASSLEGQVILSGDGYTF. The CDR3, as DNA: TGCGCCAGCAGCTTGGAGGGACAGGTTATCCTATCGGGGGATGGCTACACCTTC.